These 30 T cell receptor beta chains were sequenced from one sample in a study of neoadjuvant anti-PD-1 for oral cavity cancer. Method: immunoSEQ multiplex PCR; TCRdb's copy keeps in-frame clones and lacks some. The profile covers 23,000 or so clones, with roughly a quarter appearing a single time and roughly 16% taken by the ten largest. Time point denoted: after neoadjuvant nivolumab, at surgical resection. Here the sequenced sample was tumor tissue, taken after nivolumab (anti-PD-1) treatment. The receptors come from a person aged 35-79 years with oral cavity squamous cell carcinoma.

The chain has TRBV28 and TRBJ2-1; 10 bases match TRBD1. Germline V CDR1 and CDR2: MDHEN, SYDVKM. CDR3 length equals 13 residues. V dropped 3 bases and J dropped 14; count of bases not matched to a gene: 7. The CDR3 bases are TGTGCCAGCAGTTTTAATCGGGGGACAGGGGAGTTCTTC. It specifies CASSFNRGTGEFF.

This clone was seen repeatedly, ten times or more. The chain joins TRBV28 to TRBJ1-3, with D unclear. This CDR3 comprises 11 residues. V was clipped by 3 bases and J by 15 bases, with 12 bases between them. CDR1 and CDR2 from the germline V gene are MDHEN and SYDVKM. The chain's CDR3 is CASSFLFTEYF. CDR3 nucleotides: TGTGCCAGCAGTTTCTTATTCACAGAATATTTT.

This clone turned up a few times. The CDR3 region is CASSFGETYEQYF. The DNA for the CDR3 is TGTGCCAGCAGCTTTGGGGAAACCTACGAGCAGTACTTC. The genes are TRBV5-4 and TRBJ2-7; the D is unclear. The CDR3 sequence is 13 residues long. V was cut by 2 bases and J by 2 bases, with 8 bases left in between. Germline values: CDR1 SGHNT, CDR2 YYREEE (reference sequence). The full variable domain, rest sourced from reference TRBV5-4 and TRBJ2-7, is ETGVTQSPTHLIKTRGQQVTLRCSSQSGHNTVSWYQQALGQGPQFIFQYYREEENGRGNFPPRFSGLQFPNYSSELNVNALELDDSALYLCASSFGETYEQYFGPGTRLTVT.

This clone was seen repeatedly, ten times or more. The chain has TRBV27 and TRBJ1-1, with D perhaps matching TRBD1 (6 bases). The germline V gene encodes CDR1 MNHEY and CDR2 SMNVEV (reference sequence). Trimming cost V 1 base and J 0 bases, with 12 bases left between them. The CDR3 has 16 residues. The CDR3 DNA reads TGTGCCAGCAGTTTATTAGGGGGGGGGTTGAACACTGAAGCTTTCTTT. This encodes CASSLLGGGLNTEAFF.

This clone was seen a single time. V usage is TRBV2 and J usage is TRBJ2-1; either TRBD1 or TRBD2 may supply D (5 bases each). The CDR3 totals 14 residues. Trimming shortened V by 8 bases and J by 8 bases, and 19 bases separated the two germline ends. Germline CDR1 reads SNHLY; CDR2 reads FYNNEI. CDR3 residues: CASAIDGTLDEQFF. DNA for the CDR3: TGTGCCAGCGCCATTGACGGGACCCTGGATGAGCAGTTCTTC. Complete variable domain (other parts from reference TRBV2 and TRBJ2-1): EPEVTQTPSHQVTQMGQEVILRCVPISNHLYFYWYRQILGQKVEFLVSFYNNEISEKSEIFDDQFSVERPDGSNFTLKIRSTKLEDSAMYFCASAIDGTLDEQFFGPGTRLTVL.

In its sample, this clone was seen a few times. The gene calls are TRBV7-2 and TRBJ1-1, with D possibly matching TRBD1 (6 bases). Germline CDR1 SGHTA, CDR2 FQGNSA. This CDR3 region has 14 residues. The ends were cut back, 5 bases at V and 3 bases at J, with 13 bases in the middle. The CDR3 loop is CASSGRTDYTEAFF. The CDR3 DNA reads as TGTGCCAGCAGCGGCAGGACAGACTACACTGAAGCTTTCTTT.

The CDR3 reads CASSEENEQFF. In DNA form, the CDR3 reads TGTGCCAGCAGTGAAGAAAATGAGCAGTTCTTC. This chain connects TRBV2 to TRBJ2-1; D gene ambiguous. This CDR3 region has 11 residues. The germline CDR1 and CDR2 sequences are SNHLY and FYNNEI. V was shortened by 1 base and J by 7 bases, with 2 bases between the two germline ends.

The CDR3 DNA sequence: TGTGCCAGCAGCCTCCCGGGGCCTTGGTCGGGCGAAACTGAAGCTTTCTTT. It encodes CASSLPGPWSGETEAFF. V and J are TRBV5-7 and TRBJ1-1; possibly TRBD1 for D (5 bases). TRBV5-7 is assigned to the ORF class and has an uncertain function. V gave up 4 bases and J gave up 5 bases, with 24 bases separating them. The CDR3 length is 17 residues.

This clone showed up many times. The CDR3 DNA reads TGTGCCAGCTCACCAAGGGGACAGGGGATACAGCCCCAGCATTTT. Translation: CASSPRGQGIQPQHF. V and J are TRBV18 and TRBJ1-5, with 10 positions matching TRBD1. V was pared by 2 bases and J by 7 bases, with 5 bases of the junction left unmatched. CDR3 size: 15 residues. Germline assignment: CDR1 KGHSH and CDR2 LQKENI.

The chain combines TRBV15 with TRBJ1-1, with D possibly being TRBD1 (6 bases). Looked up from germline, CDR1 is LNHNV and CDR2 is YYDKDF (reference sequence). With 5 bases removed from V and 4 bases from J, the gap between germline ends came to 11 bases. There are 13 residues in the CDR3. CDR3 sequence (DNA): TGTGCCACCAGCGCACAGGGTCCCACTGAAGCTTTCTTT. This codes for CATSAQGPTEAFF.

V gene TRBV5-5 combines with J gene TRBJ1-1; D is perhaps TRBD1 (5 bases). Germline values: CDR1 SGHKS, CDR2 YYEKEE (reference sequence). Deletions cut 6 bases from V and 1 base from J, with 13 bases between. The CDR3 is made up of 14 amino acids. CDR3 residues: CASNRQTGNTEAFF. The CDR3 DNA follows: TGTGCCAGCAACCGACAGACGGGGAACACTGAAGCTTTCTTT.

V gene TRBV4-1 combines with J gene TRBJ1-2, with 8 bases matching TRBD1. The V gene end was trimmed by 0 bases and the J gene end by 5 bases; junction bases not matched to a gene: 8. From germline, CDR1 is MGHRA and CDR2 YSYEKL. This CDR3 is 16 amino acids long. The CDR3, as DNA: TGCGCCAGCAGCCAAGACGATTACAGGGGGGCATATGGCTACACCTTC. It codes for CASSQDDYRGAYGYTF.

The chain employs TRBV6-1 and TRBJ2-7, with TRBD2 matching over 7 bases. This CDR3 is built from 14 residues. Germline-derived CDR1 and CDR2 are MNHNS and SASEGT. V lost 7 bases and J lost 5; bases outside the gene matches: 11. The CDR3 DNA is TGTGCCAGCATAGCTAGCGGAACGTGGAACGAGCAGTACTTC. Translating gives CASIASGTWNEQYF.

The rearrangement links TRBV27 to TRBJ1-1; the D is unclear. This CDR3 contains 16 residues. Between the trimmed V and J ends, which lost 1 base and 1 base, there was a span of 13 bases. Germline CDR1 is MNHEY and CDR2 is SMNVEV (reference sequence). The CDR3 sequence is CASSLYPPLQNTEAFF. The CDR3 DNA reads TGTGCCAGCAGTTTATATCCCCCCCTTCAGAACACTGAAGCTTTCTTT.

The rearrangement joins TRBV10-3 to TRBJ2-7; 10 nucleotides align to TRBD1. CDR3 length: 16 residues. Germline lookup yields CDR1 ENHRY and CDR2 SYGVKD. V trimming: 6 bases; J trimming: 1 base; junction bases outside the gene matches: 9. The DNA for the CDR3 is TGTGCCATCAGGCAACCGGGACAGGGGCAATCCTACGAGCAGTACTTC. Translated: CAIRQPGQGQSYEQYF.

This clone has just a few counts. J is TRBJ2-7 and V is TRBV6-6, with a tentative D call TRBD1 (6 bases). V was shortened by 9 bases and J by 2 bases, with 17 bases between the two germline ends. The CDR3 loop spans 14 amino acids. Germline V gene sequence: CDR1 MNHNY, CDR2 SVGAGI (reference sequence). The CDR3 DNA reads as TGTGCCAGTCGCAATCCTGGGGGCACCTACGAGCAGTACTTC. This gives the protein CASRNPGGTYEQYF.

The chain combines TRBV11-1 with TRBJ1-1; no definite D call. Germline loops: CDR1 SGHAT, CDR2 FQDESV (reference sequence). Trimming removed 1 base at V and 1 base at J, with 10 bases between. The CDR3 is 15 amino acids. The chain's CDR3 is CASSLVVYANTEAFF. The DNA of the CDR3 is TGTGCCAGCAGCTTAGTGGTATATGCGAACACTGAAGCTTTCTTT.

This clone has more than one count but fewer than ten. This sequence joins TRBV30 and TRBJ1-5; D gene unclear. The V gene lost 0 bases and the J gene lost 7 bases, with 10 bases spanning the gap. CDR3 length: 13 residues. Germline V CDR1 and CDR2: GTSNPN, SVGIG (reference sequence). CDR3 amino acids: CAWSVEERQPQHF. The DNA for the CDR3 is TGTGCCTGGAGTGTAGAGGAACGGCAGCCCCAGCATTTT.

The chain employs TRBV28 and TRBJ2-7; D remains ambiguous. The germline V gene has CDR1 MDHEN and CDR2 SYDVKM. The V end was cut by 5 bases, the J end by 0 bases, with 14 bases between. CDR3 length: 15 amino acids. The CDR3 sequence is CASSHLLGSSYEQYF. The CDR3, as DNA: TGTGCCAGCAGTCACCTACTTGGAAGCTCCTACGAGCAGTACTTC.

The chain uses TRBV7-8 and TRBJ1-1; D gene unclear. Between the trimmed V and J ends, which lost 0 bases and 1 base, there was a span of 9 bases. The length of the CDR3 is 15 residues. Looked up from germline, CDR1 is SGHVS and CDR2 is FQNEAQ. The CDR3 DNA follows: TGTGCCAGCAGCTTAGCTGCCTGGAGGAACACTGAAGCTTTCTTT. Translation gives CASSLAAWRNTEAFF.

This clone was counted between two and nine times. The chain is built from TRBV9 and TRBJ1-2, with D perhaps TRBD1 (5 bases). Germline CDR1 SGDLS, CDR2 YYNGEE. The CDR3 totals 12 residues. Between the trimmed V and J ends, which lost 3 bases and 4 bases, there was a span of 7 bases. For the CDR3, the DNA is TGTGCCAGCAGCGATAGGGGCTATGGCTACACCTTC. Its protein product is CASSDRGYGYTF. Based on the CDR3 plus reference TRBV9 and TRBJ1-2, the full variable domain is DSGVTQTPKHLITATGQRVTLRCSPRSGDLSVYWYQQSLDQGLQFLIQYYNGEERAKGNILERFSAQQFPDLHSELNLSSLELGDSALYFCASSDRGYGYTFGSGTRLTVV.

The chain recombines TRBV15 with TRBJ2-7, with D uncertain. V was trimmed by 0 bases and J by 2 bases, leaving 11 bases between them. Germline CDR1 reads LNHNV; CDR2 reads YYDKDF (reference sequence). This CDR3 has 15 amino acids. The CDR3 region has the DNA TGTGCCACCAGCAGAGATCTTTCCCAGCCCTACGAGCAGTACTTC. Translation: CATSRDLSQPYEQYF.

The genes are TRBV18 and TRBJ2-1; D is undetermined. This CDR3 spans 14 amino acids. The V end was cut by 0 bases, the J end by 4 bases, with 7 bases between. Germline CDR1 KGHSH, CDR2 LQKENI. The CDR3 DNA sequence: TGTGCCAGCTCACCACCAAACCTATACAATGAGCAGTTCTTC. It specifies CASSPPNLYNEQFF.

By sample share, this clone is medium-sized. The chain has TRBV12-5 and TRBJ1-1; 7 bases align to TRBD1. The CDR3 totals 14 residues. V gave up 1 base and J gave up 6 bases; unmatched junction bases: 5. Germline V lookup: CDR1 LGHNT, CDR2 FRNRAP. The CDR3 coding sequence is TGTGCTAGTGGTTTGGAGGCAGGGGGGTCTGAAGCTTTCTTT. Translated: CASGLEAGGSEAFF.

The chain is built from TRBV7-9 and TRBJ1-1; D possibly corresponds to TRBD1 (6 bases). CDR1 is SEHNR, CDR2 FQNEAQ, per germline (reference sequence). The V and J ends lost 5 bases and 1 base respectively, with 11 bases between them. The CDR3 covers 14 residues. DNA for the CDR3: TGTGCCAGCAGCCCGCAGGGGCCGAACACTGAAGCTTTCTTT. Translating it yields CASSPQGPNTEAFF. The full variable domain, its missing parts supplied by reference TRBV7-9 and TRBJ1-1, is DTGVSQNPRHKITKRGQNVTFRCDPISEHNRLYWYRQTLGQGPEFLTYFQNEAQLEKSRLLSDRFSAERPKGSFSTLEIQRTEQGDSAMYLCASSPQGPNTEAFFGQGTRLTVV.

Here the CDR3 DNA reads TGTGCCAGCAGCTCCGACATATACTACGAGCAGTACTTC. Its translation: CASSSDIYYEQYF. The chain couples TRBV7-9 to TRBJ2-7; no clear D gene. Germline V gene lookup returns CDR1 SEHNR and CDR2 FQNEAQ (reference sequence). V lost 4 bases and J lost 3, with 10 bases in between. CDR3 length equals 13 residues. Looking up the rest from reference TRBV7-9 and TRBJ2-7 gives the full variable domain: DTGVSQNPRHKITKRGQNVTFRCDPISEHNRLYWYRQTLGQGPEFLTYFQNEAQLEKSRLLSDRFSAERPKGSFSTLEIQRTEQGDSAMYLCASSSDIYYEQYFGPGTRLTVT.

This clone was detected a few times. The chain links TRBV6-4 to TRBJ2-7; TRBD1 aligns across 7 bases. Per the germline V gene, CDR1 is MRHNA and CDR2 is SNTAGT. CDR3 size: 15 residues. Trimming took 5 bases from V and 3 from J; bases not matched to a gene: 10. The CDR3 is CASSIEGGKGYEQYF. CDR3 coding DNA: TGTGCCAGCAGTATTGAAGGGGGCAAGGGCTACGAGCAGTACTTC.

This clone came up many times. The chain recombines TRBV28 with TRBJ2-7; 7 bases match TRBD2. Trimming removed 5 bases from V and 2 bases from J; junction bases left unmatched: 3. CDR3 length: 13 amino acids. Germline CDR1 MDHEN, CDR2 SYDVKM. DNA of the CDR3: TGTGCCAGCAGTGAACGGGGGGCCTACGAGCAGTACTTC. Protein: CASSERGAYEQYF.

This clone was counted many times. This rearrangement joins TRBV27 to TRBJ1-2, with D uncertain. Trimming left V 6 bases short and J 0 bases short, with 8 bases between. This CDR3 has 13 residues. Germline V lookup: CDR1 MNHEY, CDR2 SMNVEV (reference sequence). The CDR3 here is CASSRHPNYGYTF. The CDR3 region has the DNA TGTGCCAGCAGCCGACACCCTAACTATGGCTACACCTTC.

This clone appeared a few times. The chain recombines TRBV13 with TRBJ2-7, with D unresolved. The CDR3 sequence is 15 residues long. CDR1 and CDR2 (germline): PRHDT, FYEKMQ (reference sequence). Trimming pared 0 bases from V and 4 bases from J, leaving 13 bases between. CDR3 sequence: CASSLGWNRKYEQYF. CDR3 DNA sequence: TGTGCCAGCAGCTTAGGGTGGAACAGAAAATACGAGCAGTACTTC.